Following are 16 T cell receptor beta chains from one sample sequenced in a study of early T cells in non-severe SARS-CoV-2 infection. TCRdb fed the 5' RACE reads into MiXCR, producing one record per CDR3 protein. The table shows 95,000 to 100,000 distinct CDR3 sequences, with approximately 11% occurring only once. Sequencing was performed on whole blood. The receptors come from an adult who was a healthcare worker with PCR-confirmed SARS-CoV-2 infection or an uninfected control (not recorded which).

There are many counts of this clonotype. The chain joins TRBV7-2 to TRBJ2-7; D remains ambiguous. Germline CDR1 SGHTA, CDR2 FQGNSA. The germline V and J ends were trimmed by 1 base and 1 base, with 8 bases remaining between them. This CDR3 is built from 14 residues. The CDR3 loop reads CASSLERLSYEQYF. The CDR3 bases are TGTGCCAGCAGCTTAGAGAGGTTATCCTACGAGCAGTACTTC.

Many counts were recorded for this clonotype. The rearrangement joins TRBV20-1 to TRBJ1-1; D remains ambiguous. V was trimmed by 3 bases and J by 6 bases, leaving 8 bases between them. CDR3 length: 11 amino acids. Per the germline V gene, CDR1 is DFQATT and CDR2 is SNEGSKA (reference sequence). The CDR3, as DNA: TGCAGTGCTAGTCGGGCGGCTGAAGCTTTCTTT. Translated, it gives CSASRAAEAFF.

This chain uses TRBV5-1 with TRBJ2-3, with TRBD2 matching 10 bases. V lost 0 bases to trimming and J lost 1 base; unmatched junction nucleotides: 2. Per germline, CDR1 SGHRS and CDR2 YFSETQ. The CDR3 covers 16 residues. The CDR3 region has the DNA TGCGCCAGCAGCTTGGTTCTAGCGGGGGGCACAGATACGCAGTATTTT. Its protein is CASSLVLAGGTDTQYF.

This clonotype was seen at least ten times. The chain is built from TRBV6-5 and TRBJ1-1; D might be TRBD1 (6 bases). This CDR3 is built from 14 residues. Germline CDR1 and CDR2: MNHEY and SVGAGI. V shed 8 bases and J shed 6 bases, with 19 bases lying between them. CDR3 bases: TGTGCCAGCGCCACACAGGGATTAGAAGCTGAAGCTTTCTTT. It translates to CASATQGLEAEAFF.

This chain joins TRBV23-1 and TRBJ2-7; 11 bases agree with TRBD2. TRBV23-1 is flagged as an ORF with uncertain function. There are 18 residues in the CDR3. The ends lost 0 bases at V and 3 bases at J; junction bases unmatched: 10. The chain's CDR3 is CASSQSKRRGTSGYEQYF. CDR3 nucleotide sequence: TGCGCCAGCAGTCAATCGAAGAGGCGGGGGACTAGCGGCTACGAGCAGTACTTC.

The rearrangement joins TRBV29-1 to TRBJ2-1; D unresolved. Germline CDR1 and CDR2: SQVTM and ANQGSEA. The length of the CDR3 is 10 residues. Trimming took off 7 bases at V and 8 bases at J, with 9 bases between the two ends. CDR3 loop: CSGSVDEQFF. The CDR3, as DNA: TGCAGCGGGAGCGTCGATGAGCAGTTCTTC.

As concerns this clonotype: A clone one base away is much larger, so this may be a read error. DNA for the CDR3: TGTGCCAGCGGGACAGAGAGCACCGGGGAGCTGTTTTTT. Translating gives CASGTESTGELFF. The chain joins TRBV7-9 to TRBJ2-2; TRBD1 matches at 7 bases. Germline CDR1 reads SEHNR; CDR2 reads FQNEAQ (reference sequence). V lost 8 bases, J lost 4 bases, and 4 bases stayed unmatched. This CDR3 contains 13 residues.

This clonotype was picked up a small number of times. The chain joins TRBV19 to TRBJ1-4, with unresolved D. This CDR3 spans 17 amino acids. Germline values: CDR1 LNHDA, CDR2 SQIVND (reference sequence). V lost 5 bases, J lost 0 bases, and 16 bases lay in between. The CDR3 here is CASSPRRLHATNEKLFF. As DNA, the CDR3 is TGTGCCAGTAGTCCCCGGAGACTTCATGCAACTAATGAAAAACTGTTTTTT.

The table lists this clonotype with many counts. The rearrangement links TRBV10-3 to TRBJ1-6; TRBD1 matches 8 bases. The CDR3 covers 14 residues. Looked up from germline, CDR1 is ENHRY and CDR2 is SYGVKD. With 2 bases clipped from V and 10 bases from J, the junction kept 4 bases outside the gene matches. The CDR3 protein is CAISEGQGGSPLHF. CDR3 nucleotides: TGTGCCATCAGTGAGGGACAGGGAGGGTCACCCCTCCACTTT.

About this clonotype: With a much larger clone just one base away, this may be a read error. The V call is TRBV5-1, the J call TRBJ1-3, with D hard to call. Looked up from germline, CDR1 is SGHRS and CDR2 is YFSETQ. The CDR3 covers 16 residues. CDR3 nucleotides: TGCGCCAGCAGCTTGGAACGCCAGCGTCCTGGAAACACCACATATTTT. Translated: CASSLERQRPGNTTYF.

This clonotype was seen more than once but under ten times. The CDR3 bases are TGTGCCAGCAGCTTATCCCAGAGCACAGATACGCAGTATTTT. It codes for CASSLSQSTDTQYF. The chain combines TRBV7-9 with TRBJ2-3; no clear D. Trimming left V 2 bases short and J 0 bases short, with 6 bases between. CDR1 SEHNR and CDR2 FQNEAQ come from the germline V gene (reference sequence). This CDR3 comprises 14 residues.

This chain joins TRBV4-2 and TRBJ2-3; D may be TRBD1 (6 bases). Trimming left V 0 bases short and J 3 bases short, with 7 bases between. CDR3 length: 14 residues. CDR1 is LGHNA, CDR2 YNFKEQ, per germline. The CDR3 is CASSQEGATDTQYF. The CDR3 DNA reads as TGTGCCAGCAGCCAAGAGGGGGCTACAGATACGCAGTATTTT.

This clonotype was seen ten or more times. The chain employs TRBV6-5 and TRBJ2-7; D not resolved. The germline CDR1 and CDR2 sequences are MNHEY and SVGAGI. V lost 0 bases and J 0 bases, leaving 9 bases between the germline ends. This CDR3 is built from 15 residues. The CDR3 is CASSYSGSDSYEQYF. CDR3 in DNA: TGTGCCAGCAGTTACTCCGGAAGCGACTCCTACGAGCAGTACTTC.

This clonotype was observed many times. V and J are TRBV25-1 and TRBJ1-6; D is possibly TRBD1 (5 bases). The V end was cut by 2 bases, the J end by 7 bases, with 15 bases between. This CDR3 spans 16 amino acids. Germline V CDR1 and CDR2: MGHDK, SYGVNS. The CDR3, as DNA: TGTGCCAGCAGTGAAAGGAGGCAGGGTGGAAATTCACCCCTCCACTTT. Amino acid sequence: CASSERRQGGNSPLHF.

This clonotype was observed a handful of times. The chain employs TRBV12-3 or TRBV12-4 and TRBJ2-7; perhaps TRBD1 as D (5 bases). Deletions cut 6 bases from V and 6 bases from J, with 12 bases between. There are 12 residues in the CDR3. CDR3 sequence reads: CASSPQGREQYF. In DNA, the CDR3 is TGTGCCAGCAGCCCTCAGGGCCGCGAGCAGTACTTC.

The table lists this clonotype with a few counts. The CDR3 DNA sequence: TGTGCCAGCAGTACGGGACAGGGGAACACCATATATTTT. Protein: CASSTGQGNTIYF. The chain combines TRBV7-3 with TRBJ1-3, with TRBD1 identical over 10 bases. This CDR3 contains 13 residues. CDR1 SGHTA and CDR2 FQGTGA come from the germline V gene. J lost 7 bases, V lost 6 bases, and 3 bases had no gene match.